Listed below are T cell receptor beta chains from one sample, sequenced in a study of blood T cells in healthy people across ages. MiXCR, applied by TCRdb to the 5' RACE reads, yields one record per CDR3 protein. Of about 1.6 million distinct CDR3 sequences in the sample, roughly 32% were seen once. Sequenced: blood. Every receptor here comes from a woman younger than 45 in good health. Both conserved end residues are part of each CDR3.

V gene: TRBV28; J gene: TRBJ2-1; CDR3 protein: CASMDSSYNEQFF
V gene: TRBV6-5; J gene: TRBJ1-2; CDR3 protein: CASSYGVANYGYTF
V gene: TRBV2; J gene: TRBJ2-5; CDR3 protein: CASSGLAGGAETQYF
V gene: TRBV13; J gene: TRBJ1-2; CDR3 protein: CASSLSFLRSRDNNYGYTF
V gene: TRBV7-8; J gene: TRBJ2-7; CDR3 protein: CASSLEMPGDREPYEQYF
V gene: TRBV29-1; J gene: TRBJ2-3; CDR3 protein: CSGLRDTQYF
V gene: TRBV7-2; J gene: TRBJ2-7; CDR3 protein: CASSLLQGRGEQYF
V gene: TRBV15; J gene: TRBJ2-3; CDR3 protein: CATSREGLAGGPSTDTQYF
V gene: TRBV29-1; J gene: TRBJ2-7; CDR3 protein: CSAQQGARGKQYF
V gene: TRBV4-1; J gene: TRBJ2-7; CDR3 protein: CASSQPGQQYEQYF
V gene: TRBV20-1; J gene: TRBJ2-1; CDR3 protein: CSARMREAYNEQFF
V gene: TRBV18; J gene: TRBJ2-1; CDR3 protein: CASSPRTGRVFHEQFF
V gene: TRBV12-3/TRBV12-4; J gene: TRBJ1-4; CDR3 protein: CASSLDGRLGEKLFF
V gene: TRBV25-1; J gene: TRBJ1-2; CDR3 protein: CASSESIGGGYGYTF
V gene: TRBV28; J gene: TRBJ2-7; CDR3 protein: CASSLRSVSYEQYF
V gene: TRBV5-1; J gene: TRBJ2-1; CDR3 protein: CASRSDGYSYNEQFF
V gene: TRBV3-1; J gene: TRBJ2-7; CDR3 protein: CASSQVPETYEQYF
V gene: TRBV5-5; J gene: TRBJ1-1; CDR3 protein: CASSLDSARNTEAFF
V gene: TRBV7-9; J gene: TRBJ2-1; CDR3 protein: CASSLVGRLKNNEQFF
V gene: TRBV20-1; J gene: TRBJ1-2; CDR3 protein: CSAARTGEIGYTF
V gene: TRBV7-9; J gene: TRBJ2-5; CDR3 protein: CASSLGQESETQYF
V gene: TRBV6-6; J gene: TRBJ2-7; CDR3 protein: CASSGLMGLAYEQYF
V gene: TRBV12-3/TRBV12-4; J gene: TRBJ2-1; CDR3 protein: CASSTMAGVPYNEQFF
V gene: TRBV12-3/TRBV12-4; J gene: TRBJ1-1; CDR3 protein: CASRPRGGANTEAFF
V gene: TRBV7-2; J gene: TRBJ2-3; CDR3 protein: CASSPSDYTDTQYF
V gene: TRBV20-1; J gene: TRBJ1-5; CDR3 protein: CSAREGMQGAGVEHF
V gene: TRBV6-1; J gene: TRBJ1-5; CDR3 protein: CASSEAWSSNQPQHF
V gene: TRBV6-6; J gene: TRBJ2-5; CDR3 protein: CASSYPAAPGTQYF
V gene: TRBV20-1; J gene: TRBJ2-3; CDR3 protein: CSARRGALDTQYF
V gene: TRBV7-9; J gene: TRBJ2-7; CDR3 protein: CASSLDGGLQYF
V gene: TRBV27; J gene: TRBJ2-5; CDR3 protein: CASSFRLAGGSQYF
V gene: TRBV27; J gene: TRBJ2-1; CDR3 protein: CAGSIWGRDEQFF
V gene: TRBV6-5; J gene: TRBJ2-1; CDR3 protein: CASENGVGRGNEQFF
V gene: TRBV20-1; J gene: TRBJ1-1; CDR3 protein: CSARDRTGMNTEAFF
V gene: TRBV27; J gene: TRBJ1-6; CDR3 protein: CASTFSFRDWNSPLHF
V gene: TRBV5-1; J gene: TRBJ2-7; CDR3 protein: CASSPAETSISYEQYF
V gene: TRBV3-1; J gene: TRBJ2-7; CDR3 protein: CASSQGLAGEEQYF
V gene: TRBV18; J gene: TRBJ2-5; CDR3 protein: CASSPTPTGPGEQYF
V gene: TRBV25-1; J gene: TRBJ2-7; CDR3 protein: CASSDPGREQYF
V gene: TRBV2; J gene: TRBJ2-3; CDR3 protein: CASNSAGSTDTQYF
V gene: TRBV12-3/TRBV12-4; J gene: TRBJ2-1; CDR3 protein: CASSLDWAYNEQFF
V gene: TRBV7-6; J gene: TRBJ2-3; CDR3 protein: CASSLAFGQGASPDTQYF
V gene: TRBV7-9; J gene: TRBJ2-3; CDR3 protein: CASSLTTGDTDTQYF
V gene: TRBV7-9; J gene: TRBJ2-1; CDR3 protein: CASSLGVVDNEQFF
V gene: TRBV20-1; J gene: TRBJ2-2; CDR3 protein: CSARGGLAANTGELFF
V gene: TRBV10-3; J gene: TRBJ2-3; CDR3 protein: CAISVGRGLTDTQYF
V gene: TRBV4-2; J gene: TRBJ2-7; CDR3 protein: CASSQTDSIHSYEQYF
V gene: TRBV11-2; J gene: TRBJ2-7; CDR3 protein: CASSLGGWWFNEQYF